The present T cell receptor (beta chain) was sequenced within a study of cytomegalovirus exposure and HLA in healthy donors. The PCR used 60 Vbeta and 13 Jbeta primers. The assay was immunoSEQ multiplex PCR, and TCRdb's table has in-frame clones only and misses some. The repertoire includes about 150,000 clones, roughly 77% of them detected once, and 7.7% sits in the top ten. Samples came from healthy bone marrow donors. This receptor was taken from a man aged 30-40 years in good health and CMV-seropositive. Sequenced input: PBMCs.

As DNA, the CDR3 is TGTGCCAGCAGTTACGCGGAAGAGGGGGCTAACTATGGCTACACCTTC. Protein: CASSYAEEGANYGYTF. The rearrangement joins TRBV6-5 to TRBJ1-2, with D perhaps TRBD1 (6 bases). Germline CDR1 MNHEY, CDR2 SVGAGI. The CDR3 totals 16 residues. Trimming cost V 2 bases and J 0 bases, with 13 bases left between them.